The TCR beta chain described here comes from a study of T cell responses to AZD1222 COVID-19 vaccine. Sequencing used immunoSEQ multiplex PCR; TCRdb keeps in-frame clones, though not all of them. The sample yields 130,000 or so clones, about 91% seen once. General study points: Spike was spanned by vaccine-associated CD4 TCRs, which were dominant at 160-218 and 743-854. Spike-specific TCR breadth and depth rose after two AZD1222 doses.

With regard to this clone: Its matching antigen is unknown.

This TCR was sampled from an adult who received the AZD1222 COVID-19 vaccine. The source material was peripheral blood, sampled 28 days after the second AZD1222 dose.

CDR3 coding DNA: TGTGCCATCAGTGAGTCATCGGGACAGTTCTATGGCTACACCTTC. Its translation: CAISESSGQFYGYTF. This chain joins TRBV10-3 and TRBJ1-2, with 7 bases identical to TRBD1. This CDR3 has 15 residues. CDR1 is ENHRY, CDR2 SYGVKD, per germline. With V trimmed by 0 bases and J by 4 bases, 5 bases remained unmatched.